This T cell receptor (beta chain) was obtained from a study of vaccination and CD4 T cells after COVID-19. In the study overall: Participants were vaccinated with two doses, given as either BNT162b2 or mRNA-1273 vaccine.

Details on this clonotype: Its antigen is currently unknown.

Study-level findings and limits: Convalescent patients' vaccine-specific clones were spike mono-reactive in 304 of 307 cases.

Trimming left V 9 bases short and J 4 bases short, with 10 bases between. This CDR3 is built from 11 residues. The Oncomine TCR Beta short-read assay was applied to DNA of cultured CD4+ T cells. TCRdb redid the calling of the PCR reads with MiXCR, one entry per CDR3 protein. The profile covers approximately 9,600 distinct CDR3 sequences, with around half appearing a single time and less than 25% taken by the ten largest. Treatment of the sample: roughly nine-day PBMC culture with coronavirus spike peptide pools or control peptides (ViraFEST assay). Half the medium was exchanged for fresh IL-2 medium on days 3 and 7.

The chain recombines TRBV23-1 with TRBJ2-7; no definite D call. TRBV23-1 belongs to the ORF category, with a function that is uncertain. The receptor's source is a human donor who had recovered from COVID-19. The specimen was CD4+ T cells from blood, cultured in vitro. CDR3 nucleotides: TGCGCCAGGGTCCCAGAATACGAGCAGTACTTC. Translated: CARVPEYEQYF.